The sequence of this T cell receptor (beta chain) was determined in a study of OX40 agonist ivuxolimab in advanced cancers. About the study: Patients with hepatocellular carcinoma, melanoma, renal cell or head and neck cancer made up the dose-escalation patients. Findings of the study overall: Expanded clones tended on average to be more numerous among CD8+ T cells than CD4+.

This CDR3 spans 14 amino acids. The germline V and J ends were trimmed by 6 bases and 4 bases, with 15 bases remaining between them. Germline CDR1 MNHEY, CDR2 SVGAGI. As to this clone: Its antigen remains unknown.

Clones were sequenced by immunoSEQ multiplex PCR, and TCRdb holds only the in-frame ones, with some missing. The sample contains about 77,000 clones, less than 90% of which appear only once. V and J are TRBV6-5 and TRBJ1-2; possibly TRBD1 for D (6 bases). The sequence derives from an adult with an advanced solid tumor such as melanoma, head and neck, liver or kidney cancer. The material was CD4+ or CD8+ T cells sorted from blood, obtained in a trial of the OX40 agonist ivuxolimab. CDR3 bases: TGTGCCAGCAGAGAAGGACAGCAAAGCTATGGCTACACCTTC. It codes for CASREGQQSYGYTF.